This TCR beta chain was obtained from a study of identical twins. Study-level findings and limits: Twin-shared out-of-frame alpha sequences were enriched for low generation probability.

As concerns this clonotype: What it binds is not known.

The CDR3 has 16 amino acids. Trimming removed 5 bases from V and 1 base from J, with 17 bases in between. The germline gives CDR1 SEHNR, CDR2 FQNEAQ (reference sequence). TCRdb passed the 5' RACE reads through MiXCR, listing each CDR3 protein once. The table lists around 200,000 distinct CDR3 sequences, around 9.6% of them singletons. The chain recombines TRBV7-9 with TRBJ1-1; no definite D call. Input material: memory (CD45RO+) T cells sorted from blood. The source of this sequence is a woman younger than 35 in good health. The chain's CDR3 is CASSNRRYSGNTEAFF. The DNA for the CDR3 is TGTGCCAGCAGCAACCGACGTTATTCCGGGAACACTGAAGCTTTCTTT.